In this sample, the clone carrying this T cell receptor beta chain turned up many times. TCRdb processed the 5' RACE reads anew with MiXCR; each CDR3 protein has one entry. The table shows 300,000 to 400,000 distinct CDR3 sequences, with about an eighth occurring only once. This specimen comes from a study of T-cell memory formation after mild COVID-19. The ends lost 1 base at V and 7 bases at J; junction bases unmatched: 4. The CDR3 is 15 amino acids. CDR1 is SGHTA and CDR2 is FQGNSA in the germline V gene. Sequenced sample: PBMCs or a T cell subset sorted from them (not recorded which). This clonotype was obtained from a man aged 18 to 30 who had mild COVID-19 (a few samples of this study predate the infection). Cell type and time point are not known. The rearrangement links TRBV7-2 to TRBJ1-6; 7 bases are shared with TRBD1. The CDR3 bases are TGTGCCAGCAGCTTAGTTTCAGGGGGGAATTCACCCCTCCACTTT. Its protein product is CASSLVSGGNSPLHF.